Presented here are 19 T cell receptor beta chains from one specimen sequenced in a study of T cell clonality in common variable immunodeficiency. Method: immunoSEQ multiplex PCR; TCRdb's copy keeps in-frame clones and lacks some. This sample comprises roughly 34,000 clones, none seen once only. Sequencing was performed on peripheral blood mononuclear cells. The origin of the receptors is a person aged 18-69 years in good health.

Ten or more counts support this clone. From the germline J gene comes the end of the CDR3, since the read stops 3 residues before it. The rearrangement joins TRBV18 to TRBJ1-1, with unresolved D. The CDR3 is 12 residues long. Germline loops: CDR1 KGHSH, CDR2 LQKENI. Trimming left V 6 bases short and J 7 bases short, with 12 bases between. CDR3 sequence: CASSPGSHEAFF. The CDR3 bases that were read are TGTGCCAGCTCCCCCGGGTCACATGAA.

In its sample, this clone was seen many times. Read sequence stops 3 residues before the CDR3 end, and the germline J gene provides the missing end. The rearrangement uses TRBV10-3 and TRBJ2-1, with D perhaps matching TRBD2 (6 bases). V dropped 6 bases and J dropped 6 bases, with 12 bases sitting between them. The CDR3 length is 13 residues. From germline, CDR1 is ENHRY and CDR2 SYGVKD. CDR3 DNA (partial): TGTGCCATCAGCCCAGCGGGCTCCAATGAG. Residues: CAISPAGSNE. In full, the CDR3 reads CAISPAGSNEQFF.

This clone appeared many times. The read terminates 3 residues ahead of where the CDR3 ends, so the germline J gene completes it. This chain connects TRBV5-1 to TRBJ2-7; D is perhaps TRBD2 (6 bases). This CDR3 comprises 15 residues. V was shortened by 1 base and J by 6 bases, with 17 bases between the two germline ends. From germline, CDR1 is SGHRS and CDR2 YFSETQ. CDR3 loop: CASSLRVPGRFEQYF. CDR3 DNA (partial): TGCGCCAGCAGCTTGAGGGTGCCAGGGAGGTTCGAG.

This clone was recorded at least ten times. With the read ending 3 residues before the CDR3 end, the germline J gene is used to fill in that end. The chain is built from TRBV18 and TRBJ2-6; 9 nucleotides align to TRBD1. Per the germline V gene, CDR1 is KGHSH and CDR2 is LQKENI. V was pared by 3 bases and J by 0 bases, with 6 bases of the junction left unmatched. The CDR3 loop spans 18 amino acids. The CDR3 bases that were read are TGTGCCAGCTCACCCCGGACAGGGGCACTCTCTGGGGCCAACGTC. As protein: CASSPRTGALSGANV. The full CDR3 protein reads CASSPRTGALSGANVLTF.

This clone has ten or more counts. The sequenced fragment ends 3 residues before the CDR3 boundary, so the rest is inferred from the germline J gene. This chain uses TRBV20-1 with TRBJ2-2; D may be TRBD1 (5 bases). The V and J ends lost 4 bases and 0 bases respectively, with 12 bases between them. Per the germline V gene, CDR1 is DFQATT and CDR2 is SNEGSKA (reference sequence). The CDR3 covers 15 residues. The CDR3 bases that were read are TGCAGTGCTAAATTGGGGCCAGCGAACACCGGGGAG. Translation gives CSAKLGPANTGE. The complete CDR3 reads CSAKLGPANTGELFF.

This clone showed up many times. With the read ending 3 residues before the CDR3 end, the germline J gene is used to fill in that end. The genes are TRBV4-1 and TRBJ2-1, with TRBD2 matching 13 bases. Germline V gives CDR1 MGHRA, CDR2 YSYEKL. The CDR3 sequence is 16 residues long. The J segment lost 5 bases and the V segment lost 1 base, leaving 2 bases of the junction unmatched. The DNA read from the CDR3 is TGCGCCAGCAGCCAAGCGACTAGCGGGGGGAACAATGAG. This encodes CASSQATSGGNNE. The entire CDR3 sequence reads CASSQATSGGNNEQFF.

This clone was seen repeatedly, ten times or more. CDR3 bases read: TGCGCCAGCAGCCCCCCGGGACAGGGGGCCTACGAG. It codes for CASSPPGQGAYE. The whole CDR3 is CASSPPGQGAYEQYF. The chain combines TRBV5-1 with TRBJ2-7; TRBD1 aligns across 11 bases. The observed sequence ends 3 residues before the CDR3 terminus, with the missing tail filled in from the germline J gene. The CDR3 runs 15 residues. V shed 4 bases and J 2 bases; nucleotides not matched to a gene: 5. Germline lookup yields CDR1 SGHRS and CDR2 YFSETQ.

At least ten counts were recorded for this clone. The read ends 3 residues before the CDR3 terminus; that terminus is restored from the germline J gene. The chain recombines TRBV18 with TRBJ1-2; 8 bases are shared with TRBD1. V was pared by 3 bases and J by 4 bases, with 10 bases of the junction left unmatched. Per germline, CDR1 KGHSH and CDR2 LQKENI. The CDR3 covers 16 residues. The DNA read from the CDR3 is TGTGCCAGCTCACCGGACTTGGGACAGGCGTTCTATGGC. As protein: CASSPDLGQAFYG. The entire CDR3 is CASSPDLGQAFYGYTF.

This clone was seen a few times. The CDR3 is cut off 3 residues early in the read; its end comes from the germline J gene. The chain employs TRBV7-8 and TRBJ2-7, with D maybe TRBD1 (6 bases). The V gene lost 5 bases and the J gene lost 6 bases, with 11 bases spanning the gap. This CDR3 is built from 12 residues. Germline CDR1 reads SGHVS; CDR2 reads FQNEAQ. The CDR3 protein is CASSLTGTEQYF. Partial CDR3 DNA: TGTGCCAGCAGCCTAACAGGGACCGAG.

A word on this clone: With the read ending 3 residues before the CDR3 end, the germline J gene is used to fill in that end. This sequence joins TRBV10-2 and TRBJ2-7; possible D gene TRBD2, 6 bases. Germline V gene sequence: CDR1 WSHSY, CDR2 SAAADI. Trimming took off 7 bases at V and 0 bases at J, with 10 bases between the two ends. The CDR3 is made up of 13 amino acids. The DNA read from the CDR3 is TGCGCCAGCATTGCTAGCGTCTCCTACGAG. As protein: CASIASVSYE. In full, the CDR3 is CASIASVSYEQYF.

The table lists this clone with many counts. The observed sequence ends 3 residues before the CDR3 terminus, with the missing tail filled in from the germline J gene. The genes are TRBV6-2 or TRBV6-3 and TRBJ2-7, with TRBD2 matching over 12 bases. Trimming removed 2 bases from V and 0 bases from J; junction bases left unmatched: 5. The CDR3 has 17 residues. Germline V gene data show CDR1 as MNHEY and CDR2 as SVGEGT. CDR3 DNA (partial): TGTGCCAGCAGTTACCGATTGACTAGCGGGAGCTCCTACGAG. This encodes CASSYRLTSGSSYE. The full-length CDR3 reads as CASSYRLTSGSSYEQYF.

This clone has a count of ten or more. The DNA ends 3 residues before the CDR3 does, and the rest of the CDR3 is filled in from the germline J gene. This chain links TRBV7-6 with TRBJ2-2; 7 bases align to TRBD1. CDR1 is SGHVS and CDR2 is FNYEAQ in the germline V gene. After removal of 5 bases from V and 7 bases from J, the junction contained 13 bases not matched to a gene. The CDR3 sequence is 16 residues long. The sequenced CDR3 bases are TGTGCCAGCAGCCCCTATGGGGACAGTGAAGGCGGGGAG. Translated: CASSPYGDSEGGE. The CDR3 reads in full as CASSPYGDSEGGELFF.

Of note for this clone: One end of the junction is discordant with germline, which a read error may explain. The CDR3 goes on 3 residues after the read ends, and that part is filled in from the germline J gene. This chain uses TRBV18 with TRBJ1-3, with D unclear. Germline values: CDR1 KGHSH, CDR2 LQKENI. The CDR3 consists of 15 residues. Incomplete CDR3 DNA: TGTGCCAGCCCACCACGATCAGTATCTGGAAACACC. Translated: CASPPRSVSGNT. The CDR3 reads in full as CASPPRSVSGNTIYF. The full variable domain, in which reference TRBV18 and TRBJ1-3 provide the parts outside the CDR3, is NAGVMQNPRHLVRRRGQEARLRCSPMKGHSHVYWYRQLPEEGLKFMVYLQKENIIDESGMPKERFSAEFPKEGPSILRIQQVVRGDSAAYFCASPPRSVSGNTIYFGEGSWLTVV.

In this sample, this clone turned up many times. Read coverage stops 3 residues before the CDR3 terminus; the germline J gene supplies the remainder. This chain joins TRBV5-1 and TRBJ2-7; 7 nucleotides line up with TRBD1. CDR3 length: 16 residues. Looked up from germline, CDR1 is SGHRS and CDR2 is YFSETQ. Unmatched junction bases numbered 14, after V lost 2 bases and J lost 6 bases. The CDR3 region is CASSLMRGRKWFEQYF. The CDR3 DNA, read in part, is TGCGCCAGCAGCTTAATGAGGGGGCGAAAATGGTTCGAG.

This clone was counted many times. With the read ending 3 residues before the CDR3 end, the germline J gene is used to fill in that end. The chain is built from TRBV5-1 and TRBJ1-4; the match to TRBD1 covers 9 bases. V lost 2 bases to trimming and J lost 7 bases; unmatched junction nucleotides: 3. Per the germline V gene, CDR1 is SGHRS and CDR2 is YFSETQ. The CDR3 totals 14 residues. The sequenced part of the CDR3 DNA is TGCGCCAGCAGCTTCGGACAGGGGACTGAAAAA. Amino acids: CASSFGQGTEK. The entire CDR3 is CASSFGQGTEKLFF.

Ten or more counts support this clone. Here the CDR3 reads CASSPRDSGNTIYF. Partial CDR3 DNA: TGTGCCAGCAGCCCCAGGGACTCTGGAAACACC. V and J are TRBV7-8 and TRBJ1-3; D is possibly TRBD1 (5 bases). The read stops 3 residues short of the end of the CDR3; the missing end is completed from the germline J gene. Germline values: CDR1 SGHVS, CDR2 FQNEAQ. With 5 bases removed from V and 0 bases from J, the gap between germline ends came to 8 bases. The length of the CDR3 is 14 residues.

This clone was found many times. The read gets to within 3 residues of the CDR3 end, and the germline J gene fills in the rest. V gene TRBV20-1 combines with J gene TRBJ1-6; D uncertain. The ends were cut back, 4 bases at V and 7 bases at J, with 14 bases in the middle. Germline V gene lookup returns CDR1 DFQATT and CDR2 SNEGSKA (reference sequence). CDR3 length equals 14 residues. CDR3 bases read: TGCAGTGCTACCCCCACCACGGGGAATTCACCC. Translation gives CSATPTTGNSP. The entire CDR3 reads CSATPTTGNSPLHF.

This clone was found many times. The sequenced fragment ends 3 residues before the CDR3 boundary, so the rest is inferred from the germline J gene. The chain has TRBV6-1 and TRBJ2-7; the D is unclear. This CDR3 contains 14 residues. In germline, CDR1 is MNHNS, CDR2 SASEGT. V was pared by 2 bases and J by 5 bases, with 13 bases between. This chain's CDR3 is CASSESLVFHEQYF. The DNA read from the CDR3 is TGTGCCAGCAGTGAAAGCCTAGTATTCCACGAG.

This clone was observed at least ten times. The observed sequence ends 3 residues before the CDR3 terminus, with the missing tail filled in from the germline J gene. V usage is TRBV19 and J usage is TRBJ1-2; TRBD1 matches 12 bases. CDR3 length: 15 amino acids. Germline values: CDR1 LNHDA, CDR2 SQIVND (reference sequence). J was trimmed by 6 bases and V by 5 bases; bases with no gene match: 7. CDR3 sequence: CASSLPGTGGHGYTF. The DNA read from the CDR3 is TGTGCCAGTAGTCTTCCCGGGACAGGGGGCCATGGC.